These 16 T cell receptor beta chains came from one sample sequenced in a study of blood T cell repertoires in COVID-19 (dated by TCRdb to 2019 to 2021). Libraries were prepared through the immunoSEQ multiplex PCR assay. This is the immuneACCESS table as TCRdb keeps it, with only in-frame sequences that have V and J called. A part of the clones is gone; compared with another copy, unresolved V genes explain less than half, and the rest is unexplained. Within this sample are some 50,000 clones, with 82% of them counted one time only. 8.2% of the sample goes to the ten largest clones. Input material: peripheral blood. The receptors shown here come from a woman of 80 years or more with acute or convalescent COVID-19.

This chain joins TRBV27 and TRBJ2-3, with a tentative D call TRBD1 (6 bases). This CDR3 is 13 amino acids long. Trimming took 3 bases from V and 3 from J, leaving 7 bases between them. The germline V gene has CDR1 MNHEY and CDR2 SMNVEV (reference sequence). For the CDR3, the DNA is TGTGCCAGCAGTTTTGACAGGACAGATACGCAGTATTTT. Encoded protein: CASSFDRTDTQYF.

This chain connects TRBV10-2 to TRBJ2-5, with 7 positions matching TRBD2. The germline V gene has CDR1 WSHSY and CDR2 SAAADI. Unmatched junction bases numbered 8, after V lost 4 bases and J lost 6 bases. This CDR3 comprises 14 residues. CDR3 region: CASSVKGGYKTQYF. CDR3 coding DNA: TGCGCCAGCAGTGTTAAGGGAGGGTATAAGACCCAGTACTTC.

The gene calls are TRBV28 and TRBJ2-5, with a weak D call TRBD1 (6 bases). Trimming took off 8 bases at V and 3 bases at J, with 22 bases between the two ends. The germline V gene encodes CDR1 MDHEN and CDR2 SYDVKM. The CDR3 has 16 residues. The CDR3 is CASSFIPRDTEETQYF. CDR3 coding DNA: TGTGCCAGCTCTTTCATTCCCCGGGACACAGAAGAGACCCAGTACTTC.

The rearrangement links TRBV14 to TRBJ2-7, with unresolved D. Trimming took 3 bases from V and 3 from J, leaving 9 bases between them. Germline CDR1 SGHDN, CDR2 FVKESK. The CDR3 totals 13 residues. CDR3 loop: CASSQGNLYEQYF. CDR3 DNA sequence: TGTGCCAGCAGCCAGGGCAACCTCTACGAGCAGTACTTC.

The chain's CDR3 is CASSQPSGSSYNEQFF. The CDR3 bases are TGTGCCAGCAGCCAGCCTAGCGGGAGCTCCTACAATGAGCAGTTCTTC. This rearrangement joins TRBV14 to TRBJ2-1; 10 nucleotides align to TRBD2. This CDR3 is 16 amino acids long. The trim removed 3 bases at V and 0 bases at J, leaving 2 bases unmatched. Germline V gives CDR1 SGHDN, CDR2 FVKESK.

This chain links TRBV27 with TRBJ1-2; TRBD1 might be the D (5 bases). The germline gives CDR1 MNHEY, CDR2 SMNVEV (reference sequence). Trimming took 5 bases from V and 7 from J, leaving 11 bases between them. The length of the CDR3 is 12 residues. The CDR3 region is CASSMGRGGYTF. The CDR3 DNA reads TGTGCCAGCAGTATGGGTAGGGGTGGCTACACCTTC.

The chain carries TRBV11-2 and TRBJ1-1; 8 positions match TRBD1. The CDR3 runs 14 residues. Germline lookup yields CDR1 SGHAT and CDR2 FQNNGV. V lost 7 bases to trimming and J lost 1 base; unmatched junction nucleotides: 5. CDR3 bases: TGTGCCAGCACAAGGACAGGGCGGAACACTGAAGCTTTCTTT. Translating gives CASTRTGRNTEAFF.

The chain uses TRBV7-6 and TRBJ2-5; D unresolved. Germline assignment: CDR1 SGHVS and CDR2 FNYEAQ. V was clipped by 1 base and J by 5 bases, with 5 bases between them. This CDR3 comprises 12 residues. The CDR3 loop is CASSLDGETQYF. For the CDR3, the DNA is TGTGCCAGCAGCTTAGACGGGGAGACCCAGTACTTC.

The chain joins TRBV5-8 to TRBJ1-1; D might be TRBD1 (6 bases). Per germline, CDR1 SGHTS and CDR2 YDEGEE. The germline V and J ends were trimmed by 5 bases and 5 bases, with 19 bases remaining between them. The CDR3 is made up of 15 amino acids. The CDR3 region is CASSPEGGRGTEAFF. In DNA form, the CDR3 reads TGTGCCAGCAGTCCCGAAGGGGGACGTGGGACTGAAGCTTTCTTT.

J is TRBJ2-1 and V is TRBV11-3, with 8 positions matching TRBD2. The germline V gene encodes CDR1 SGHNT and CDR2 YENEEA. V lost 5 bases, J lost 7 bases, and 19 bases stayed unmatched. The CDR3 has 18 residues. The CDR3, as DNA: TGTGCCAGCAGCCTGACCGTGGGAATCGGGACTAGATATAATGAGCAGTTCTTC. It translates to CASSLTVGIGTRYNEQFF.

This clone was seen a single time. This rearrangement joins TRBV11-2 to TRBJ1-1; a weak D match, TRBD1 (6 bases). V lost 5 bases to trimming and J lost 4 bases, with 20 bases between them. From germline, CDR1 is SGHAT and CDR2 FQNNGV. The CDR3 sequence is 16 residues long. CDR3 nucleotide sequence: TGTGCCAGCAGCCCTCTCGGGACAATCACCGCCACTGAAGCTTTCTTT. Protein: CASSPLGTITATEAFF.

The chain joins TRBV28 to TRBJ1-1; the D is unclear. V shed 7 bases and J shed 0 bases, with 15 bases lying between them. Germline V lookup: CDR1 MDHEN, CDR2 SYDVKM. This CDR3 spans 15 amino acids. CDR3 DNA sequence: TGTGCCAGCACCTCATTTCCGAACATGAACACTGAAGCTTTCTTT. Translating it yields CASTSFPNMNTEAFF.

V usage is TRBV7-9 and J usage is TRBJ1-2; 7 bases match TRBD1. V trimming: 5 bases; J trimming: 8 bases; junction bases outside the gene matches: 5. Germline V gives CDR1 SEHNR, CDR2 FQNEAQ (reference sequence). This CDR3 is 12 amino acids long. As DNA, the CDR3 is TGTGCCAGCAGCCCGACAGGGCAGGGCTACACCTTC. Amino acids: CASSPTGQGYTF. Supplemented by reference TRBV7-9 and TRBJ1-2, the full variable domain reads DTGVSQNPRHKITKRGQNVTFRCDPISEHNRLYWYRQTLGQGPEFLTYFQNEAQLEKSRLLSDRFSAERPKGSFSTLEIQRTEQGDSAMYLCASSPTGQGYTFGSGTRLTVV.

J is TRBJ2-1 and V is TRBV19, with D possibly being TRBD1 (6 bases). The germline gives CDR1 LNHDA, CDR2 SQIVND (reference sequence). V dropped 3 bases and J dropped 2 bases, with 8 bases sitting between them. The CDR3 consists of 14 residues. The CDR3 nucleotides are TGTGCCAGTAGTATTTGGGGGCCCTACAATGAGCAGTTCTTC. This codes for CASSIWGPYNEQFF.

CDR3 amino acids: CASQTGTDGNTIYF. CDR3 nucleotide sequence: TGTGCCAGTCAAACCGGGACAGATGGAAACACCATATATTTT. The genes are TRBV25-1 and TRBJ1-3; TRBD1 aligns across 7 bases. The CDR3 spans 14 residues. The J segment lost 3 bases and the V segment lost 9 bases, leaving 8 bases of the junction unmatched. Germline CDR1 MGHDK, CDR2 SYGVNS.

The CDR3 region is CASSQDLGARQETQYF. CDR3 coding DNA: TGTGCCAGCAGCCAAGATTTGGGGGCGCGGCAAGAGACCCAGTACTTC. The chain couples TRBV3-1 (or the pseudogene TRBV3-2) to TRBJ2-5; D might be TRBD1 (6 bases). Germline values: CDR1 LGHDT, CDR2 YNNKEL (reference sequence). The germline V and J ends were trimmed by 0 bases and 2 bases, with 13 bases remaining between them. The CDR3 length is 16 residues.